This T cell receptor beta chain was captured in a study of long-term antiretroviral therapy in people with HIV. Notes on this clone: Antigen: not known.

The CDR3 loop spans 14 amino acids. V was pared by 0 bases and J by 6 bases, with 11 bases between. Germline V gene data show CDR1 as LGHNA and CDR2 as YSLEER. The run of the v3.0 immunoSEQ assay was at survey level. The data were produced by immunoSEQ multiplex PCR, yet TCRdb's version contains in-frame clones alone and is incomplete. The sample consists of some 24,000 clones, 80% to 85% of them appearing once. Overall study results and limits: CDR3 lengths in HIV samples spanned a narrower range than controls.

This chain connects TRBV4-3 to TRBJ1-2; D is ambiguous. The sequence was obtained from a woman between 18 and 29 years old with HIV. The specimen comprised unsorted PBMCs, sampled at the start of antiretroviral therapy, before treatment. CDR3 in amino acids: CASSQDEELDGYTF. DNA of the CDR3: TGCGCCAGCAGCCAAGATGAGGAGTTAGATGGCTACACCTTC.